The next 3 T cell receptor beta chains were all read from a single sample in a study of early stage breast cancer tumors. Assay used: immunoSEQ multiplex PCR; TCRdb lists only in-frame clones, some missing. The sample lists tens of thousands of clones, roughly 80% occurring once. The sequencing sample was made of blood. The receptors stem from a person aged 25-39 years with breast cancer.

V is TRBV18 and J is TRBJ2-7; 9 positions agree with TRBD2. Germline V gene data show CDR1 as KGHSH and CDR2 as LQKENI. With 3 bases clipped from V and 2 bases from J, the junction kept 11 bases outside the gene matches. The CDR3 is made up of 17 amino acids. The DNA of the CDR3 is TGTGCCAGCTCACCGCTACTGACTAGCGGAGGGGCCTACGAGCAGTACTTC. Its protein is CASSPLLTSGGAYEQYF. Looking up the rest from reference TRBV18 and TRBJ2-7 gives the full variable domain: NAGVMQNPRHLVRRRGQEARLRCSPMKGHSHVYWYRQLPEEGLKFMVYLQKENIIDESGMPKERFSAEFPKEGPSILRIQQVVRGDSAAYFCASSPLLTSGGAYEQYFGPGTRLTVT.

The V call is TRBV19, the J call TRBJ2-3; TRBD1 might be the D (5 bases). The germline V gene encodes CDR1 LNHDA and CDR2 SQIVND (reference sequence). V was trimmed by 7 bases and J by 2 bases, leaving 13 bases between them. The CDR3 is 14 amino acids. The chain's CDR3 is CASIGRAPTDTQYF. The CDR3 nucleotides are TGTGCCAGTATAGGCAGGGCCCCCACAGATACGCAGTATTTT.

The sample holds one count of this clone. The chain joins TRBV7-9 to TRBJ2-3; D call uncertain. Germline values: CDR1 SEHNR, CDR2 FQNEAQ (reference sequence). CDR3 length equals 11 residues. The V end was cut by 3 bases, the J end by 2 bases, with 0 bases between. The CDR3: CASSFTDTQYF. In DNA form, the CDR3 reads TGTGCCAGCAGCTTCACAGATACGCAGTATTTT. Variable domain in full (rest from reference TRBV7-9 and TRBJ2-3): DTGVSQNPRHKITKRGQNVTFRCDPISEHNRLYWYRQTLGQGPEFLTYFQNEAQLEKSRLLSDRFSAERPKGSFSTLEIQRTEQGDSAMYLCASSFTDTQYFGPGTRLTVL.